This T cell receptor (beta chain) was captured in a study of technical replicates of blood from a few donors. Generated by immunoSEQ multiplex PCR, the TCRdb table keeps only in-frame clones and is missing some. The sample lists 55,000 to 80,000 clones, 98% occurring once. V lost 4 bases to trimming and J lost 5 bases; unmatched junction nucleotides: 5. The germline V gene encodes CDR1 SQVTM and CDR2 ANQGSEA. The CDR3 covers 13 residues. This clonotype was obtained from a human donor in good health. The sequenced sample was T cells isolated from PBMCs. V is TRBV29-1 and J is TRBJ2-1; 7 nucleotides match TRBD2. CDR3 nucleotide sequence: TGCAGCGTTGTAGGCCGGGAGGACAATGAGCAGTTCTTC. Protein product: CSVVGREDNEQFF.